The 17 T cell receptor beta chains reported below all come from one sample, sequenced in a study of T-cell reconstitution after alpha-beta-depleted transplantation in children (dated by TCRdb to about 2016). The library was produced with PCR. The instrument was an Illumina HiSeq 2500. TCR library preparation used molecular barcoding, with unique molecular identifiers applied to normalize quantification of the TCRbeta repertoire. TCRdb cleaned the public reads at Q25 with fastp, built clones with MiXCR and kept in-frame beta chains. Under each unique CDR3 protein, matching rows form one entry showing the most common genes and DNA. In all, the sample holds about 980,000 distinct CDR3 sequences, and about 26% of those were seen once. The ten biggest clones cover roughly 30% of the sample. Interpreted using the paper, the treatment or condition label stands for: allogeneic hematopoietic cell transplantation with graft depleted of TCRalphabeta T cells and CD19 B cells.

The sequencing used PBMCs, mostly from graft donor cells, collected 360 days after TCRalphabeta/CD19-depleted stem cell transplant. These receptors originate from a boy under three years old who had a stem cell transplant for SCID, so the T cells may come from the graft donor.

V usage is TRBV18 and J usage is TRBJ2-4; D uncertain. Trimming took 3 bases from V and 1 from J, leaving 7 bases between them. The CDR3 runs 14 residues. Per the germline V gene, CDR1 is KGHSH and CDR2 is LQKENI. The DNA for the CDR3 is TGTGCCAGCTCACCGCCAGACGCCAAAAACATTCAGTACTTC. Translating gives CASSPPDAKNIQYF.

This clonotype has just a few counts. The CDR3 region is CASSYRQTYEQYF. Written as DNA, the CDR3 is TGTGCCAGCAGTTACCGACAGACCTACGAGCAGTACTTC. The chain has TRBV27 and TRBJ2-7, with TRBD1 as a possible D gene (5 bases). This CDR3 contains 13 residues. The germline V gene has CDR1 MNHEY and CDR2 SMNVEV (reference sequence). With 4 bases removed from V and 2 bases from J, the gap between germline ends came to 9 bases.

This clonotype came up a few times. The chain is built from TRBV27 and TRBJ1-5; D remains unclear. V was shortened by 4 bases and J by 1 base, with 5 bases between the two germline ends. The CDR3 has 13 residues. Germline lookup yields CDR1 MNHEY and CDR2 SMNVEV (reference sequence). The CDR3 DNA sequence: TGTGCCAGCAGTTGGGAGAGCAATCAGCCCCAGCATTTT. Its translation: CASSWESNQPQHF.

This clonotype occurred a few times. The rearrangement links TRBV4-3 to TRBJ1-2; TRBD1 is a possible D gene (5 bases). Germline assignment: CDR1 LGHNA and CDR2 YSLEER. Trimming shortened V by 3 bases and J by 7 bases, and 12 bases separated the two germline ends. The CDR3 is made up of 13 amino acids. In nucleotides, the CDR3 is TGCGCCAGCAGCCAGAGGGGCCTCTTTGGCTACACCTTC. Translation gives CASSQRGLFGYTF.

This clonotype has a handful of counts. The chain couples TRBV18 to TRBJ2-1; 9 bases fit TRBD1. Unmatched junction bases numbered 9, after V lost 6 bases and J lost 9 bases. The germline CDR1 and CDR2 sequences are KGHSH and LQKENI. CDR3 length equals 14 residues. CDR3 loop: CASSPLGQGFEQFF. CDR3 sequence (DNA): TGTGCCAGCTCCCCTTTGGGACAGGGCTTTGAGCAGTTCTTC.

The rearrangement uses TRBV29-1 and TRBJ2-3, with D unresolved. V lost 4 bases to trimming and J lost 6 bases, with 17 bases between them. The CDR3 covers 14 residues. Germline V gene data show CDR1 as SQVTM and CDR2 as ANQGSEA. CDR3 loop: CSVGRSLHRDTQYF. CDR3 DNA sequence: TGCAGCGTTGGCCGGAGCCTCCATCGGGATACGCAGTATTTT.

The gene calls are TRBV20-1 and TRBJ1-6; D is uncertain. The CDR3 contains 16 residues. Germline CDR1 is DFQATT and CDR2 is SNEGSKA (reference sequence). Between the trimmed V and J ends, which lost 2 bases and 6 bases, there was a span of 17 bases. The CDR3 spells CSARSEGLGINSPLHF. As DNA, the CDR3 is TGCAGTGCTAGATCCGAGGGCTTAGGCATTAATTCACCCCTCCACTTT.

The V gene is TRBV28, the J gene TRBJ1-1; possible D gene TRBD1, 6 bases. V was clipped by 1 base and J by 5 bases, with 14 bases between them. The germline gives CDR1 MDHEN, CDR2 SYDVKM. CDR3 length: 15 amino acids. For the CDR3, the DNA is TGTGCCAGCAGTTTATCTAGGGGGGGATGGACTGAAGCTTTCTTT. Residues: CASSLSRGGWTEAFF. Full variable domain (missing parts from reference TRBV28 and TRBJ1-1): DVKVTQSSRYLVKRTGEKVFLECVQDMDHENMFWYRQDPGLGLRLIYFSYDVKMKEKGDIPEGYSVSREKKERFSLILESASTNQTSMYLCASSLSRGGWTEAFFGQGTRLTVV.

This clonotype was seen once. The chain joins TRBV10-3 to TRBJ2-1, with 8 bases lining up with TRBD2. Germline V gene lookup returns CDR1 ENHRY and CDR2 SYGVKD. There are 17 residues in the CDR3. V shed 7 bases and J 0 bases; nucleotides not matched to a gene: 11. The CDR3 nucleotides are TGTGCCATCAAGGGTTTCGGCGGGGGGCCCTCCTACAATGAGCAGTTCTTC. This encodes CAIKGFGGGPSYNEQFF.

This clonotype has only a few counts. The rearrangement links TRBV10-3 to TRBJ2-7; TRBD2 matches 12 bases. Germline loops: CDR1 ENHRY, CDR2 SYGVKD. V dropped 8 bases and J dropped 2; count of bases not matched to a gene: 4. The CDR3 has 14 amino acids. CDR3 residues: CAIGRLAGAYEQYF. The CDR3 DNA reads as TGTGCCATCGGCAGACTAGCGGGGGCCTACGAGCAGTACTTC.

The rearrangement uses TRBV5-1 and TRBJ2-5, with a tentative D call TRBD1 (6 bases). CDR1 is SGHRS and CDR2 is YFSETQ in the germline V gene. Trimming removed 4 bases at V and 5 bases at J, with 15 bases between. The CDR3 spans 14 residues. CDR3 DNA: TGCGCCAGCAGCATTGGACAGCCCAGGGAGACCCAGTACTTC. Its translation is CASSIGQPRETQYF.

The CDR3 sequence: CASSLGGLAASADTQYF. The CDR3 coding sequence is TGCGCCAGCAGCTTGGGGGGACTAGCGGCAAGCGCAGATACGCAGTATTTT. The gene calls are TRBV5-1 and TRBJ2-3, with TRBD2 matching 11 bases. V dropped 0 bases and J dropped 4; count of bases not matched to a gene: 7. The CDR3 contains 17 residues. Germline V gives CDR1 SGHRS, CDR2 YFSETQ.

V and J are TRBV30 and TRBJ2-1, with TRBD2 identical over 7 bases. J was trimmed by 3 bases and V by 8 bases; bases with no gene match: 1. The CDR3 consists of 11 residues. Germline V gene sequence: CDR1 GTSNPN, CDR2 SVGIG (reference sequence). CDR3 sequence reads: CAQRGYNEQFF. CDR3 bases: TGTGCCCAGCGGGGCTACAATGAGCAGTTCTTC.

The V gene is TRBV6-1, the J gene TRBJ2-2; D uncertain. V dropped 7 bases and J dropped 0 bases, with 12 bases sitting between them. Per the germline V gene, CDR1 is MNHNS and CDR2 is SASEGT. This CDR3 comprises 15 residues. The CDR3 is CASMKGKTNTGELFF. The CDR3, as DNA: TGTGCCAGCATGAAAGGGAAGACGAACACCGGGGAGCTGTTTTTT.

The gene calls are TRBV27 and TRBJ2-7, with a weak D call TRBD1 (7 bases). Per the germline V gene, CDR1 is MNHEY and CDR2 is SMNVEV (reference sequence). V shed 2 bases and J shed 2 bases, with 16 bases lying between them. There are 16 residues in the CDR3. The CDR3 protein is CASSLGRGAGTYEQYF. The CDR3 DNA sequence: TGTGCCAGCAGTTTAGGCAGGGGGGCCGGGACCTACGAGCAGTACTTC.

A few counts support this clonotype. The rearrangement uses TRBV5-5 and TRBJ1-1; D is ambiguous. Germline-derived CDR1 and CDR2 are SGHKS and YYEKEE (reference sequence). V lost 4 bases and J 6 bases, leaving 10 bases between the germline ends. The CDR3 contains 12 residues. CDR3 bases: TGTGCCAGCAGCCACGCTTTGGCTGAAGCTTTCTTT. This gives the protein CASSHALAEAFF.

This clonotype came up a few times. V and J are TRBV7-9 and TRBJ2-7; D is possibly TRBD1 (5 bases). Germline V gives CDR1 SEHNR, CDR2 FQNEAQ (reference sequence). The CDR3 is made up of 13 amino acids. The ends were cut back, 3 bases at V and 4 bases at J, with 10 bases in the middle. The CDR3 loop is CASSFPDSYEQYF. CDR3 nucleotide sequence: TGTGCCAGCAGCTTCCCCGACAGTTACGAGCAGTACTTC.